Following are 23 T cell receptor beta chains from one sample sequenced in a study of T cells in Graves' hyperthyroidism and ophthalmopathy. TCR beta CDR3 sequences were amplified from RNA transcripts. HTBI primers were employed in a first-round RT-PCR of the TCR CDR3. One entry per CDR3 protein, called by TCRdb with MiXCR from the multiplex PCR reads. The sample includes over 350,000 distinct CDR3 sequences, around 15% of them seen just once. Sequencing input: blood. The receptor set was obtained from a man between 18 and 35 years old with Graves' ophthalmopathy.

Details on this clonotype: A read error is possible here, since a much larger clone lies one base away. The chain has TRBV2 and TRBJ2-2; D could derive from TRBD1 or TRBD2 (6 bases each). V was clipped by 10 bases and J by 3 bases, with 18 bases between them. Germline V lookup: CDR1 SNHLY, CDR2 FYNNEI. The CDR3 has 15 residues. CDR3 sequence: CANTERGAYTGELFF. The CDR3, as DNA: TGTGCCAACACCGAGAGGGGGGCTTACACCGGGGAGCTGTTTTTT.

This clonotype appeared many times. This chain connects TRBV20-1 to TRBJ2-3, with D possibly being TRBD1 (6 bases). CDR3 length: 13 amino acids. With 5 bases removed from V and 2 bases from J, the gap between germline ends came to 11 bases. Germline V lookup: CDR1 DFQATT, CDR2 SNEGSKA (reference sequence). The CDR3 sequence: CSASGAVTDTQYF. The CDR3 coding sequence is TGCAGTGCTTCAGGGGCAGTCACAGATACGCAGTATTTT.

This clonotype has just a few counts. DNA of the CDR3: TGTGCCAGTAGTATATATCGCTCTTCGGCAGGAAACTATGGCTACACCTTC. Protein sequence: CASSIYRSSAGNYGYTF. The chain combines TRBV19 with TRBJ1-2; D ambiguous. V lost 2 bases to trimming and J lost 2 bases, with 18 bases between them. This CDR3 has 17 amino acids. Germline V CDR1 and CDR2: LNHDA, SQIVND (reference sequence).

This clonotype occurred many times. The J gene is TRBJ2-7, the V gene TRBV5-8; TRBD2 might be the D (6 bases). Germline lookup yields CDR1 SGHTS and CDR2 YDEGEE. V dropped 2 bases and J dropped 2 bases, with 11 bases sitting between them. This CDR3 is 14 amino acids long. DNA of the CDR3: TGTGCCAGCAGCTTAGGGTGGGGGGCCTACGAGCAGTACTTC. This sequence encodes CASSLGWGAYEQYF.

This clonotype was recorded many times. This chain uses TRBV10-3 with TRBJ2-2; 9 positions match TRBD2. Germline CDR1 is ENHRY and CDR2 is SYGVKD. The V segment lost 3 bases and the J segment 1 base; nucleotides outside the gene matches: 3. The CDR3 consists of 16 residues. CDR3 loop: CAISDYSGRNTGELFF. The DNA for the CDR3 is TGTGCCATCAGTGACTATAGCGGGAGGAACACCGGGGAGCTGTTTTTT.

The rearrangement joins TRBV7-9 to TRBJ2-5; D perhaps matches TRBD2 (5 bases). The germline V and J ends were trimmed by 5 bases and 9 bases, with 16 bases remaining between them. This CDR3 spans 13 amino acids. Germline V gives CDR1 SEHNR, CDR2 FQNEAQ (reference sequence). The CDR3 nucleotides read TGTGCCAGCAGCCCCGGGGAAGAAAAGGCCCAGTACTTC. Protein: CASSPGEEKAQYF.

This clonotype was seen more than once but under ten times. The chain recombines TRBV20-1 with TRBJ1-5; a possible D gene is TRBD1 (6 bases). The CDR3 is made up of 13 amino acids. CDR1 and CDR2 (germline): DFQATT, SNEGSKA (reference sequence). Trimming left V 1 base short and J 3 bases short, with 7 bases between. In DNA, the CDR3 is TGCAGTGCTAGAGCGGGGGCCAATCAGCCCCAGCATTTT. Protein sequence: CSARAGANQPQHF.

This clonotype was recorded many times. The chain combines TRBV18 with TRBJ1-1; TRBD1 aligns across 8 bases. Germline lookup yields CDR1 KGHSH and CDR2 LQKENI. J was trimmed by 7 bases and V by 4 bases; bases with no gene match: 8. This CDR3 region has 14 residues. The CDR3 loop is CASSLGQGYGEAFF. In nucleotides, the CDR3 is TGTGCCAGCTCACTAGGACAGGGCTATGGTGAAGCTTTCTTT.

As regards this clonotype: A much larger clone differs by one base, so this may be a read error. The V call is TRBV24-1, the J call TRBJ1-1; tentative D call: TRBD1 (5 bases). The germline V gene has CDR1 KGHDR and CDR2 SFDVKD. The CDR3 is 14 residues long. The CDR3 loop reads CATGDGHMNTEAFF. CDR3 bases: TGTGCCACCGGTGACGGACACATGAACACTGAAGCTTTCTTT.

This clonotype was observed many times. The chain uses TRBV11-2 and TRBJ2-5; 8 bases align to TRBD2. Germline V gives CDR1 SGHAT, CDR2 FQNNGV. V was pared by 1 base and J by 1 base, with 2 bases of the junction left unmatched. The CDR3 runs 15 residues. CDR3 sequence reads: CASSLAGGPQETQYF. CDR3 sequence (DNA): TGTGCCAGCAGCTTAGCGGGGGGGCCCCAAGAGACCCAGTACTTC.

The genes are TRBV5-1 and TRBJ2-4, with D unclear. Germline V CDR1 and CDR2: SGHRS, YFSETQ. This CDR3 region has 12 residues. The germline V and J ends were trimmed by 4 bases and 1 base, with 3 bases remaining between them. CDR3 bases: TGCGCCAGCAGCGGGGCCAAAAACATTCAGTACTTC. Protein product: CASSGAKNIQYF.

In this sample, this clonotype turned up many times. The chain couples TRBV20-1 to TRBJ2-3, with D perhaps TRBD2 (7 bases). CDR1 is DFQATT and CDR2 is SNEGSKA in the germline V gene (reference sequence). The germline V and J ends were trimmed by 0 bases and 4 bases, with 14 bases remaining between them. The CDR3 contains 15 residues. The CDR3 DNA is TGCAGTGCTAGAGATGGGCAGGGGAGGGCAGATACGCAGTATTTT. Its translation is CSARDGQGRADTQYF.

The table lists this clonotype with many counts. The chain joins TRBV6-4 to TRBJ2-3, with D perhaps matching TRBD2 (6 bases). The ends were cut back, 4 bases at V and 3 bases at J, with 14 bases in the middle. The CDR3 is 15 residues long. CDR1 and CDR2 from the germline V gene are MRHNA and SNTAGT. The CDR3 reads CASSAGTGETDTQYF. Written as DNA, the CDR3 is TGTGCCAGCAGTGCCGGGACTGGAGAGACAGATACGCAGTATTTT.

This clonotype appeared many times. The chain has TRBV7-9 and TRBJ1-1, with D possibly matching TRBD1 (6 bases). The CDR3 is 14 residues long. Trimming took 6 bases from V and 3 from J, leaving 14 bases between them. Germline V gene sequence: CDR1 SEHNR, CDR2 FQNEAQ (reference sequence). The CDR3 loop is CASSHGGADTEAFF. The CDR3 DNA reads TGTGCCAGCAGTCACGGGGGGGCGGACACTGAAGCTTTCTTT. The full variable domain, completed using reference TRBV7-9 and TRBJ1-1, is DTGVSQNPRHKITKRGQNVTFRCDPISEHNRLYWYRQTLGQGPEFLTYFQNEAQLEKSRLLSDRFSAERPKGSFSTLEIQRTEQGDSAMYLCASSHGGADTEAFFGQGTRLTVV.

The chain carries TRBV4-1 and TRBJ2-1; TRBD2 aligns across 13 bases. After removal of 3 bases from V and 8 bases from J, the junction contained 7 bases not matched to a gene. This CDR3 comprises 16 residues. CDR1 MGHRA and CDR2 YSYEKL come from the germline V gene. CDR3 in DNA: TGCGCCAGCAGCCAGACCAGGACTAGCGGGAGTCATGAGCAGTTCTTC. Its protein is CASSQTRTSGSHEQFF.

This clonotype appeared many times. The CDR3 DNA is TGCAGTGCTCAGGACGTTTCCTACGAGCAGTACTTC. Translation: CSAQDVSYEQYF. The genes are TRBV20-1 and TRBJ2-7; D gene uncertain. Germline CDR1 is DFQATT and CDR2 is SNEGSKA (reference sequence). V was cut by 5 bases and J by 1 base, with 9 bases left in between. CDR3 length equals 12 residues.

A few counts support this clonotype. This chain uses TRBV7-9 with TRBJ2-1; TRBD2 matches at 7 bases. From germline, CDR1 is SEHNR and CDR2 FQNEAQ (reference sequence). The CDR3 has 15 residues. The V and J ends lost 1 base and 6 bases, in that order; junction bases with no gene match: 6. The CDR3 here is CASSLVEGGINEQFF. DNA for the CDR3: TGTGCCAGCAGCTTAGTAGAGGGAGGGATCAATGAGCAGTTCTTC.

CDR3 DNA: TGCAGTGCTAGAGATAGGGTGGACGGCTACACCTTC. Amino acids: CSARDRVDGYTF. This rearrangement joins TRBV20-1 to TRBJ1-2; D remains unclear. V was cut by 0 bases and J by 8 bases, with 10 bases left in between. This CDR3 contains 12 residues. The germline gives CDR1 DFQATT, CDR2 SNEGSKA (reference sequence).

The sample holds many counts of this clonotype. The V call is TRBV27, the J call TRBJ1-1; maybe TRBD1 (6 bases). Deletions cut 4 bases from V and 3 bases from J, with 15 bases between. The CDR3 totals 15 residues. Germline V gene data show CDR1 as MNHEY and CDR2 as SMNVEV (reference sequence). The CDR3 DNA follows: TGTGCCAGCAGTTGGGGCCCAGGGGTTGACACTGAAGCTTTCTTT. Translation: CASSWGPGVDTEAFF.

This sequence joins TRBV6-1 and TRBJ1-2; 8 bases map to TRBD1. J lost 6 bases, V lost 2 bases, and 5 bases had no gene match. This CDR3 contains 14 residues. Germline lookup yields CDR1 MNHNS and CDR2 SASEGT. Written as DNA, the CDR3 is TGTGCCAGCAGTGAACCTTGGACAGGGAATGGCTACACCTTC. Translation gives CASSEPWTGNGYTF.

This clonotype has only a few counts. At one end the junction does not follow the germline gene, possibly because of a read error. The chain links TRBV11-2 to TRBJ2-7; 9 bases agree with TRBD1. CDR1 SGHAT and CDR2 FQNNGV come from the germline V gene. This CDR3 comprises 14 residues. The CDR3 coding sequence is TGTGCCAGCAGCTCTGGGACAGGGAGGTACGGGCAGTACTTC. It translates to CASSSGTGRYGQYF.

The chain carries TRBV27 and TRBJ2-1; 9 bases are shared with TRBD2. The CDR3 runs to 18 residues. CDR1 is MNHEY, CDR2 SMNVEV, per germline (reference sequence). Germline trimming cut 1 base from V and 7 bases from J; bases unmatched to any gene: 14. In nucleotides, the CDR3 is TGTGCCAGCAGTTTATGGAGCTTCGGCGGGGGGGGTAAAAATGAGCAGTTCTTC. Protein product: CASSLWSFGGGGKNEQFF.

In DNA, the CDR3 is TGTGCCAGCAGGGTAGACAGGGGAGACTCTGGAAACACCATATATTTT. Amino acid sequence: CASRVDRGDSGNTIYF. This sequence joins TRBV6-1 and TRBJ1-3; TRBD1 aligns across 8 bases. This CDR3 region has 16 residues. V was pared by 6 bases and J by 0 bases, with 7 bases of the junction left unmatched. Germline V lookup: CDR1 MNHNS, CDR2 SASEGT.